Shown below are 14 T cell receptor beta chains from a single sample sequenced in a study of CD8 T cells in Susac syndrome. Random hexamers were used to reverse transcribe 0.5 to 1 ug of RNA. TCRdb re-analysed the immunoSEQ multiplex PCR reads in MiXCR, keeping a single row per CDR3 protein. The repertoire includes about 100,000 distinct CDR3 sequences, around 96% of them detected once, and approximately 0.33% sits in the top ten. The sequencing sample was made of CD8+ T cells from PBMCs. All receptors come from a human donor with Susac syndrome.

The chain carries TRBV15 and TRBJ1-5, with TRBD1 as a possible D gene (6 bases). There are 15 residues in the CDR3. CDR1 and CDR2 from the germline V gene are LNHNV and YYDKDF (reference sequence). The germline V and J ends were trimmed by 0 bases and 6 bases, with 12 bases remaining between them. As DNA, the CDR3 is TGTGCCACCAGCAGAGACAGGGGCGAGGGTCAGCCCCAGCATTTT. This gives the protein CATSRDRGEGQPQHF.

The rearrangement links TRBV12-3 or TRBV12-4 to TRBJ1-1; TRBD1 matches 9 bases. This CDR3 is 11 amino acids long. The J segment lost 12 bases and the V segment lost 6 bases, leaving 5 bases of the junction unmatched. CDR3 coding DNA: TGTGCCAGCAGCTGGACAGGGGAGACTTTCTTT. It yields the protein CASSWTGETFF.

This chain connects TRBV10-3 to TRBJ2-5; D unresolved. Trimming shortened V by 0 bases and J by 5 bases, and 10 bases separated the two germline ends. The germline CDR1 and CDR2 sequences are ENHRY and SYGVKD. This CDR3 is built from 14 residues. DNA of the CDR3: TGTGCCATCAGTGAGTCGGGCACGCTGGAGACCCAGTACTTC. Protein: CAISESGTLETQYF.

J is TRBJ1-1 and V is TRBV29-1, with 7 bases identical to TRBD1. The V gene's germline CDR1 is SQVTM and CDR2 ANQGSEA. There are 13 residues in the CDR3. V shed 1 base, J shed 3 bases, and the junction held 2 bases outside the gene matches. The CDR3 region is CSVEARGDTEAFF. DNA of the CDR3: TGCAGCGTTGAAGCCAGGGGGGACACTGAAGCTTTCTTT.

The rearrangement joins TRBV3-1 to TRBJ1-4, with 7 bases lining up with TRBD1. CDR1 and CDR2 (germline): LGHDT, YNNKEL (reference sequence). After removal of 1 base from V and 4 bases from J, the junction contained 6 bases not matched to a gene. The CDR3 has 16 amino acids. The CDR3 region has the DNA TGTGCCAGCAGCCAAGGGACAGGCGACCTTAATGAAAAACTGTTTTTT. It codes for CASSQGTGDLNEKLFF. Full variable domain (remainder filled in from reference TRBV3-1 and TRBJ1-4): DTAVSQTPKYLVTQMGNDKSIKCEQNLGHDTMYWYKQDSKKFLKIMFSYNNKELIINETVPNRFSPKSPDKAHLNLHINSLELGDSAVYFCASSQGTGDLNEKLFFGSGTQLSVL.

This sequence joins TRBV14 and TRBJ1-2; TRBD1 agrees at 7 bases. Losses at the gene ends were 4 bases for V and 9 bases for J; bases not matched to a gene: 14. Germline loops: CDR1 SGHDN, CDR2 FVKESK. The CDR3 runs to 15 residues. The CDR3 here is CASSPGPGQSSSYTF. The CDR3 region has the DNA TGTGCCAGCAGCCCAGGTCCGGGACAGAGCAGTAGCTACACCTTC.

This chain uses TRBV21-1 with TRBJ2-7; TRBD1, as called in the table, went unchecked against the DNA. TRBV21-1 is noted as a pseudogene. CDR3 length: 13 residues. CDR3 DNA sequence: TGTGCCACCCCCCTAGGACAGGGGTGCGAGCAGTACTTC. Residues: CATPLGQGCEQYF.

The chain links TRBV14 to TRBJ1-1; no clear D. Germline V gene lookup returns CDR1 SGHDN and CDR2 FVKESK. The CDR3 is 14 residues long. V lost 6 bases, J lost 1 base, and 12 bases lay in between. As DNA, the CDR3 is TGTGCCAGCAGAGTGGAGGCCCCGAACACTGAAGCTTTCTTT. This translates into CASRVEAPNTEAFF.

The CDR3 sequence is CASSPPGRDTEAFF. The CDR3 DNA reads as TGTGCCAGCTCACCACCTGGCAGGGACACTGAAGCTTTCTTT. This chain joins TRBV18 and TRBJ1-1; TRBD1 might be the D (5 bases). V was trimmed by 0 bases and J by 3 bases, leaving 8 bases between them. The CDR3 has 14 residues. Per germline, CDR1 KGHSH and CDR2 LQKENI.

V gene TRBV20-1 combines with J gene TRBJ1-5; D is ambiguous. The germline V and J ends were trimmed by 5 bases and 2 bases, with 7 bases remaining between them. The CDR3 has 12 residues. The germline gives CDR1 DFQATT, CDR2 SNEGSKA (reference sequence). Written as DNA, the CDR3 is TGCAGTGCTCGAACGGGCAATCAGCCCCAGCATTTT. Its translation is CSARTGNQPQHF.

The CDR3: CASSRDRGDIQYF. The CDR3 DNA follows: TGTGCCAGCAGCCGGGACAGGGGAGACATTCAGTACTTC. The rearrangement links TRBV3-1 to TRBJ2-4; 10 positions match TRBD1. This CDR3 has 13 residues. Germline CDR1 LGHDT, CDR2 YNNKEL (reference sequence). V trimming: 4 bases; J trimming: 8 bases; junction bases outside the gene matches: 2.

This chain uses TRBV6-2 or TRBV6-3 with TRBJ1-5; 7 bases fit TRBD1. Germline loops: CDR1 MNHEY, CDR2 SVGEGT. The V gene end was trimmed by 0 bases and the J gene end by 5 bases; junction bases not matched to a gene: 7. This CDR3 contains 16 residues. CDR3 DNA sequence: TGTGCCAGCAGTTACTCGATCGGACAGGTCGATCAGCCCCAGCATTTT. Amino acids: CASSYSIGQVDQPQHF.

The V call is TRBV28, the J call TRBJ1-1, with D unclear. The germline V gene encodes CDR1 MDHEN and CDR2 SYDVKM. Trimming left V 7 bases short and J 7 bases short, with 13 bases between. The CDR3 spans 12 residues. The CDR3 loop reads CASIKRVNEAFF. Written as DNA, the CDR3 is TGTGCCAGCATAAAGAGGGTGAATGAAGCTTTCTTT.

This chain's CDR3 is CASSAVGGPNVLTF. In DNA, the CDR3 is TGTGCCAGCAGCGCCGTGGGGGGGCCCAACGTCCTGACTTTC. The J gene is TRBJ2-6, the V gene TRBV7-3, with D possibly matching TRBD2 (7 bases). Looked up from germline, CDR1 is SGHTA and CDR2 is FQGTGA. Between the trimmed V and J ends, which lost 5 bases and 8 bases, there was a span of 13 bases. The CDR3 spans 14 residues.